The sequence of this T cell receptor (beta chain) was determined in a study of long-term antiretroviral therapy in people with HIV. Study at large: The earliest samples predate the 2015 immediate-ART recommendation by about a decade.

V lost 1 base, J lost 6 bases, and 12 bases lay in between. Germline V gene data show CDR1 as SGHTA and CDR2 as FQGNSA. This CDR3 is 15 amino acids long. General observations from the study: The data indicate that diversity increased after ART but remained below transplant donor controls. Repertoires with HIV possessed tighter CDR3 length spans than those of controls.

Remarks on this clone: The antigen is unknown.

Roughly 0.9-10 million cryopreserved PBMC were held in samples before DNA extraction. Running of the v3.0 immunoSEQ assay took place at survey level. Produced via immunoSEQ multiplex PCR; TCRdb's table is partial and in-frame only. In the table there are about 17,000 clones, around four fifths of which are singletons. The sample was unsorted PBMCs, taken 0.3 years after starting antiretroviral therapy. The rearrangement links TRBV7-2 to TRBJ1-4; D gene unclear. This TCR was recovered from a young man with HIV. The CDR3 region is CASSLVTRRDEKLFF. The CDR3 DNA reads TGTGCCAGCAGCTTAGTTACGAGGAGGGATGAAAAACTGTTTTTT.